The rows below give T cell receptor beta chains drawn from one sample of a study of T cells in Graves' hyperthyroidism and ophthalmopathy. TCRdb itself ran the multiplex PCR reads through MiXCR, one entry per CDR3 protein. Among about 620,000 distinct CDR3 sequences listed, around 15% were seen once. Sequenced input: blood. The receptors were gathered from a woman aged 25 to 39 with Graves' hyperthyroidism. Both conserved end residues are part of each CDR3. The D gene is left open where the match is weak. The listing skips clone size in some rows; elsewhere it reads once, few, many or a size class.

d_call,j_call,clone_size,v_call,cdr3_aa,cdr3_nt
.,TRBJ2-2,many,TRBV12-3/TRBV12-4,CASSLGTGELFF,TGTGCCAGCAGCTTAGGCACCGGGGAGCTGTTTTTT
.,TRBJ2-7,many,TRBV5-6,CASSDSSFTYEQYF,TGTGCCAGCAGCGACAGCAGTTTTACCTACGAGCAGTACTTC
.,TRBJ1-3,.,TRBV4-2,CASSQDQKESGNTIYF,TGTGCCAGCAGCCAAGATCAGAAGGAATCTGGAAACACCATATATTTT
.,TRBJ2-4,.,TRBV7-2,CASSINGDSEYF,TGTGCCAGCAGCATAAACGGGGACTCGGAGTACTTC
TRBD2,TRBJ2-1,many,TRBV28,CASSLAGGPFEQFF,TGTGCCAGCAGTTTGGCGGGAGGGCCTTTTGAGCAGTTCTTC
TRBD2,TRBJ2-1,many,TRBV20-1,CSARAGGDREQFF,TGCAGTGCTAGGGCGGGAGGAGATAGGGAGCAGTTCTTC
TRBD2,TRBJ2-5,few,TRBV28,CASGGLAGVWGETQYF,TGTGCCAGCGGAGGACTAGCGGGAGTATGGGGAGAGACCCAGTACTTC
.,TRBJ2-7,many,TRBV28,CASSPPRDSYEQYF,TGTGCCAGCAGTCCTCCCCGGGACTCCTACGAGCAGTACTTC
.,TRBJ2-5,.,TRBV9,CASSGLRGLAGQETQYF,TGTGCCAGCAGCGGACTCAGGGGGCTAGCGGGTCAAGAGACCCAGTACTTC
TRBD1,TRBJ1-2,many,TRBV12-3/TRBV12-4,CASSPGQTYGYTF,TGTGCCAGCAGTCCGGGACAGACTTATGGCTACACCTTC
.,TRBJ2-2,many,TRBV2,CASSPYKNTGELFF,TGTGCCAGCAGCCCTTACAAAAACACCGGGGAGCTGTTTTTT
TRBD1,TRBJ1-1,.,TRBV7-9,CASKRSQGAYTEAFF,TGTGCCAGCAAACGTTCACAGGGGGCCTACACTGAAGCTTTCTTT
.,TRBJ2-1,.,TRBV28,CASSLRPGAYNEQFF,TGTGCCAGCAGTTTACGCCCCGGAGCCTACAATGAGCAGTTCTTC
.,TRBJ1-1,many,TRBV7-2,CASSLDQGSTEAFF,TGTGCCAGCAGCTTAGACCAGGGCTCCACTGAAGCTTTCTTT
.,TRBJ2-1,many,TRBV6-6,CASSYSPGPNNEQFF,TGTGCCAGCAGTTACTCGCCAGGTCCTAACAATGAGCAGTTCTTC
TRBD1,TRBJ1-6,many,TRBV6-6,CASSYGKTGRSPLHF,TGTGCCAGCAGTTACGGGAAGACAGGGAGATCACCCCTCCACTTT
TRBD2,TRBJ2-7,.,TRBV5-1,CASSLAPAGGSYEQYF,TGCGCCAGCAGCTTGGCCCCAGCGGGAGGTTCCTACGAGCAGTACTTC
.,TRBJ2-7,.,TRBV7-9,CASSLGQGWYEQYF,TGTGCCAGCAGCTTAGGGCAGGGGTGGTACGAGCAGTACTTC
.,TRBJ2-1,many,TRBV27,CASSKQGRTGEQFF,TGTGCCAGCAGTAAACAGGGTCGGACGGGTGAGCAGTTCTTC
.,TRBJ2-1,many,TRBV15,CATSRDVREGYNEQFF,TGTGCCACCAGCAGAGATGTGCGGGAAGGCTACAATGAGCAGTTCTTC
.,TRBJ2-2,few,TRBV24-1,CATSFYWGPGELFF,TGTGCCACCAGTTTCTATTGGGGTCCCGGGGAGCTGTTTTTT
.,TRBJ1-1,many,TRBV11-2,CASRLTGRVNTEAFF,TGTGCCAGCCGCCTAACAGGGCGGGTGAACACTGAAGCTTTCTTT
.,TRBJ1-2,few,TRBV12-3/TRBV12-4,CASSLGGVGSNYGYTF,TGTGCCAGCAGTTTAGGCGGCGTCGGTTCTAACTATGGCTACACCTTC
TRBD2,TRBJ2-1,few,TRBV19,CASKVRGLAEYNEQFF,TGTGCCAGTAAGGTTAGAGGGCTAGCGGAATACAATGAGCAGTTCTTC
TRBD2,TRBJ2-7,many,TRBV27,CASRGSGRSVYEQYF,TGTGCCAGCAGAGGGAGCGGGAGATCGGTCTACGAGCAGTACTTC
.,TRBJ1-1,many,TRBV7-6,CASSLTAGSNTEAFF,TGTGCCAGCAGCTTAACAGCAGGGTCGAACACTGAAGCTTTCTTT
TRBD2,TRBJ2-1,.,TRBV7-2,CASSSSPGTSPRVNGQFF,TGTGCCAGCAGCTCATCTCCCGGGACTAGCCCCAGGGTCAATGGGCAGTTCTTC
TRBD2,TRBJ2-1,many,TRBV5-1,CASSLNGRREQFF,TGCGCCAGCAGCTTGAACGGGAGGCGTGAGCAGTTCTTC
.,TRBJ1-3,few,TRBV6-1,CASSEEGNTIYF,TGTGCCAGCAGTGAAGAAGGAAACACCATATATTTT
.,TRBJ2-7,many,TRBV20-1,CSAPTDYEQYF,TGCAGTGCCCCGACAGACTACGAGCAGTACTTC
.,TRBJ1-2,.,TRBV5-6,CASSFGTDPYGYTF,TGTGCCAGCAGCTTTGGTACAGACCCCTATGGCTACACCTTC
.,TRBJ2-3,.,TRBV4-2,CASSRERGTDTQYF,TGTGCCAGCAGCCGAGAACGGGGCACAGATACGCAGTATTTT
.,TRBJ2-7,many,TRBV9,CASSVGSADGYEQYF,TGTGCCAGCAGCGTAGGTAGCGCGGACGGGTACGAGCAGTACTTC
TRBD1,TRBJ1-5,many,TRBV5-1,CASSLAGQVDQPQHF,TGCGCCAGCAGCTTGGCCGGACAGGTGGATCAGCCCCAGCATTTT
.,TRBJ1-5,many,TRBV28,CATIRVNQPQHF,TGTGCCACCATCAGGGTAAATCAGCCCCAGCATTTT
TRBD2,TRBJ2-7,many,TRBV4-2,CASSPTSGTYEQYF,TGTGCCAGCAGCCCGACTAGCGGTACCTACGAGCAGTACTTC
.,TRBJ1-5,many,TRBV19,CASSSGERGNQPQHF,TGTGCCAGTAGTTCGGGGGAAAGAGGCAATCAGCCCCAGCATTTT
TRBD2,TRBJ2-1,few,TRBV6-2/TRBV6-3,CASSPPGLHEQFF,TGTGCCAGCAGTCCCCCGGGACTACATGAGCAGTTCTTC
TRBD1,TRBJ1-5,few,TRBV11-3,CASPGTGVFNQPQHF,TGTGCCAGTCCCGGGACAGGGGTCTTTAATCAGCCCCAGCATTTT
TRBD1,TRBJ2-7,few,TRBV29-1,CSVFWRTGITYEQYF,TGCAGCGTTTTTTGGAGGACAGGGATTACCTACGAGCAGTACTTC
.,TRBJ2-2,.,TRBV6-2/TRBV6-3,CASSYGLSNTGELFF,TGTGCCAGCAGTTACGGACTGAGCAACACCGGGGAGCTGTTTTTT
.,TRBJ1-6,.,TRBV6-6,CASSYSAGVDSPLHF,TGTGCCAGCAGTTACTCTGCAGGGGTGGATTCACCCCTCCACTTT
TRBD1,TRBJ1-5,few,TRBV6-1,CASRTGQGINQPQHF,TGTGCCAGCAGGACGGGACAGGGAATAAATCAGCCCCAGCATTTT
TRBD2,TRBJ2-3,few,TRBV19,CASSSGLAGVSSTDTQYF,TGTGCCAGTAGTTCGGGACTAGCGGGAGTGTCTAGCACAGATACGCAGTATTTT
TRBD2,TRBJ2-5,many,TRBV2,CASSLGTSGQETQYF,TGTGCCAGCAGCCTCGGGACTAGCGGCCAAGAGACCCAGTACTTC
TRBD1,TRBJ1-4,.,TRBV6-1,CASIVSGTGEKLFF,TGTGCCAGCATAGTATCCGGGACAGGCGAAAAACTGTTTTTT
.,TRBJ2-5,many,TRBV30,CAWSVSSVETQYF,TGTGCCTGGAGTGTGTCCAGCGTAGAGACCCAGTACTTC
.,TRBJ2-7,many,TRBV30,CAWSTGHSYEQYF,TGTGCCTGGAGCACGGGACACTCCTACGAGCAGTACTTC
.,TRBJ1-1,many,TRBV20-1,CSAIGDGGNTEAFF,TGCAGTGCTATCGGGGACGGGGGGAACACTGAAGCTTTCTTT
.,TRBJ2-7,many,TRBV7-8,CASSATGKASSYEQYF,TGTGCCAGCAGCGCTACAGGGAAAGCGAGTTCCTACGAGCAGTACTTC
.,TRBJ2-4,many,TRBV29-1,CSVEVVRDIQYF,TGCAGCGTTGAAGTGGTGAGGGACATTCAGTACTTC
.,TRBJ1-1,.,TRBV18,CASSPPRHVDEAFF,TGTGCCAGCTCACCACCGAGACACGTAGATGAAGCTTTCTTT